The 16 T cell receptor beta chains below all came from one sample that was sequenced in a study of response to subunit inactivated influenza vaccine. Each CDR3 protein gets one entry after TCRdb re-called the RT-PCR reads with MiXCR. The sample lists under 850,000 distinct CDR3 sequences; roughly 20% were seen once. The input for sequencing was PBMCs from blood, taken more than 4 days after vaccination. Receptors originate from a man aged 45-65 years who received an inactivated influenza vaccine.

This clonotype was found a few times. V usage is TRBV6-1 and J usage is TRBJ2-3, with TRBD1 matching 7 bases. Germline V gene sequence: CDR1 MNHNS, CDR2 SASEGT. V was pared by 5 bases and J by 2 bases, with 7 bases of the junction left unmatched. The CDR3 extends over 15 amino acids. CDR3 region: CASSTGTAYTDTQYF. DNA for the CDR3: TGTGCCAGCAGTACCGGGACAGCCTACACAGATACGCAGTATTTT.

This clonotype was observed a few times. The CDR3 DNA reads as TGTGCCAGCAGTGAAGGACTTGAGGGCTATGGCTACACCTTC. It specifies CASSEGLEGYGYTF. V gene TRBV6-1 combines with J gene TRBJ1-2; D gene unclear. Trimming removed 1 base from V and 4 bases from J, with 10 bases in between. CDR3 length equals 14 residues. Per the germline V gene, CDR1 is MNHNS and CDR2 is SASEGT.

The rearrangement joins TRBV20-1 to TRBJ2-7; 14 bases line up with TRBD2. The CDR3 runs 14 residues. Looked up from germline, CDR1 is DFQATT and CDR2 is SNEGSKA (reference sequence). The junction had 1 base not matched to a gene; V was cut back by 6 bases and J by 0 bases. The CDR3 protein is CSAGTSGSSYEQYF. The CDR3 nucleotides read TGCAGTGCAGGGACTAGCGGGAGCTCCTACGAGCAGTACTTC.

The V and J genes are TRBV4-1 and TRBJ2-3, with D possibly being TRBD1 or TRBD2 (6 bases each). The CDR3 runs to 15 residues. V lost 5 bases and J 2 bases, leaving 14 bases between the germline ends. The V gene's germline CDR1 is MGHRA and CDR2 YSYEKL. The chain's CDR3 is CASSSRGTHTDTQYF. Here the CDR3 DNA reads TGCGCCAGCAGCTCTCGGGGGACACACACAGATACGCAGTATTTT.

The chain joins TRBV5-6 to TRBJ2-7; D call uncertain. V gave up 0 bases and J gave up 0 bases, with 7 bases separating them. CDR3 length equals 14 residues. The germline V gene has CDR1 SGHDT and CDR2 YYEEEE. CDR3 sequence reads: CASSLGHFSYEQYF. The CDR3 coding sequence is TGTGCCAGCAGCTTGGGACACTTCTCCTACGAGCAGTACTTC.

The rearrangement uses TRBV7-8 and TRBJ2-3; D ambiguous. The CDR3 extends over 15 amino acids. Trimming removed 5 bases from V and 0 bases from J, with 12 bases in between. Per germline, CDR1 SGHVS and CDR2 FQNEAQ. CDR3 region: CASSQRVPSTDTQYF. In DNA, the CDR3 is TGTGCCAGCAGCCAACGAGTGCCTAGCACAGATACGCAGTATTTT. The full variable domain, in which reference TRBV7-8 and TRBJ2-3 provide the parts outside the CDR3, is GAGVSQSPRYKVAKRGQDVALRCDPISGHVSLFWYQQALGQGPEFLTYFQNEAQLDKSGLPSDRFFAERPEGSVSTLKIQRTQQEDSAVYLCASSQRVPSTDTQYFGPGTRLTVL.

This clonotype was picked up a small number of times. The chain combines TRBV6-4 with TRBJ2-7, with a possible D match to TRBD1 (7 bases). The CDR3 loop spans 14 amino acids. V dropped 7 bases and J dropped 5 bases, with 18 bases sitting between them. Germline assignment: CDR1 MRHNA and CDR2 SNTAGT. This CDR3 reads CASTRGAGSNEQYF. DNA of the CDR3: TGTGCCAGCACCAGGGGGGCAGGGAGCAACGAGCAGTACTTC.

A few counts support this clonotype. The V and J genes are TRBV20-1 and TRBJ2-1, with D possibly being TRBD2 (7 bases). Germline V lookup: CDR1 DFQATT, CDR2 SNEGSKA (reference sequence). Trimming shortened V by 0 bases and J by 3 bases, and 12 bases separated the two germline ends. The CDR3 covers 15 residues. The CDR3 loop is CSARDRGANYNEQFF. CDR3 nucleotide sequence: TGCAGTGCTAGAGATCGGGGGGCGAACTACAATGAGCAGTTCTTC.

At least ten counts were recorded for this clonotype. The chain recombines TRBV4-3 with TRBJ2-7; 13 bases fit TRBD2. The CDR3 loop spans 19 amino acids. With V trimmed by 1 base and J by 9 bases, 18 bases remained unmatched. Germline V gives CDR1 LGHNA, CDR2 YSLEER. Here the CDR3 reads CASSQAAGLAGIHERLQYF. CDR3 sequence (DNA): TGCGCCAGCAGCCAAGCGGCGGGACTAGCGGGGATCCATGAGCGTTTGCAGTACTTC.

The chain uses TRBV9 and TRBJ2-7; D ambiguous. CDR3 length equals 16 residues. V was clipped by 4 bases and J by 7 bases, with 24 bases between them. The germline CDR1 and CDR2 sequences are SGDLS and YYNGEE. In nucleotides, the CDR3 is TGTGCCAGCAGCCCTCGAGACACCGCCGGGTTGGGAGAGCAGTACTTC. It translates to CASSPRDTAGLGEQYF.

This clonotype has ten or more counts. V gene TRBV6-2 or TRBV6-3 combines with J gene TRBJ2-7; D gene ambiguous. The CDR3 has 13 residues. Germline loops: CDR1 MNHEY, CDR2 SVGEGT. V was shortened by 0 bases and J by 4 bases, with 7 bases between the two germline ends. CDR3 sequence (DNA): TGTGCCAGCAGTTACTCGTCGCAATACGAGCAGTACTTC. Protein product: CASSYSSQYEQYF.

Ten or more counts support this clonotype. The chain is built from TRBV12-3 or TRBV12-4 and TRBJ1-1; TRBD1 is a possible D gene (6 bases). V was clipped by 5 bases and J by 5 bases, with 15 bases between them. The CDR3 sequence is 14 residues long. The CDR3 protein is CASSPGGRWTEAFF. The CDR3 DNA follows: TGTGCCAGCAGTCCCGGGGGCCGGTGGACTGAAGCTTTCTTT.

This clonotype was recorded a few times. The rearrangement links TRBV2 to TRBJ2-7; D is uncertain. The CDR3 contains 13 residues. CDR1 is SNHLY, CDR2 FYNNEI, per germline. Trimming left V 3 bases short and J 6 bases short, with 12 bases between. This CDR3 is CASSEKGWGEQYF. The CDR3 coding sequence is TGTGCCAGCAGTGAGAAGGGTTGGGGCGAGCAGTACTTC.

This chain joins TRBV9 and TRBJ2-3; D remains unclear. V was cut by 0 bases and J by 0 bases, with 11 bases left in between. CDR1 is SGDLS and CDR2 is YYNGEE in the germline V gene. This CDR3 has 16 residues. Here the CDR3 reads CASSVGWSASTDTQYF. CDR3 in DNA: TGTGCCAGCAGCGTAGGATGGTCAGCTAGCACAGATACGCAGTATTTT.

In this sample, this clonotype turned up many times. One junction end does not reproduce the germline sequence, and a read error may be involved. The chain carries TRBV12-3 or TRBV12-4 and TRBJ1-5; D possibly corresponds to TRBD1 (6 bases). The length of the CDR3 is 14 residues. This CDR3 reads CASSLQGGNQPQHF. The CDR3 DNA sequence: TGCGCCAGCAGCTTACAGGGCGGGAATCAGCCCCAGCATTTT.

The rearrangement links TRBV4-2 to TRBJ2-4; no clear D. V was cut by 1 base and J by 5 bases, with 3 bases left in between. The CDR3 totals 12 residues. Germline V gene sequence: CDR1 LGHNA, CDR2 YNFKEQ. In DNA form, the CDR3 reads TGTGCCAGCAGCCAAGGCGAAAACATTCAGTACTTC. Amino acids: CASSQGENIQYF.